This T cell receptor beta chain was captured in a study of Ad26.COV2.S vaccination and SARS-CoV-2 variants. Across the whole study: Intramuscularly, Ad26.COV2.S was given either once or twice, 56 days apart.

The protocol was immunoSEQ multiplex PCR, while the TCRdb copy is restricted to in-frame clones and leaves out a portion. The sample contains about 400,000 clones, 83% of which appear only once. The study's findings and limits: Responses of T cells in total may have been underestimated by the TCR breadth and depth analyses. People given the vaccine had a wider spike-specific TCR breadth than placebo recipients did.

For this clone: Its cognate antigen is unknown.

This sample's treatment: roughly 19 received Ad26.COV2.S at low or high dose, single or two shots; roughly five received placebo; per-sample allocation not given. The samples date from day 63 after the first vaccine or placebo injection. The CDR3 covers 16 residues. J lost 4 bases, V lost 3 bases, and 7 bases had no gene match. Germline CDR1 GTSNPN, CDR2 SVGIG (reference sequence). Sequencing used peripheral blood, obtained in a trial of Ad26.COV2.S vaccine versus placebo. The TCR sequence derives from a person between 18 and 60 years old who received the Ad26.COV2.S COVID-19 vaccine or a placebo. This rearrangement joins TRBV30 to TRBJ2-2; the match to TRBD2 covers 11 bases. CDR3 protein: CAWRVAGGPFTGELFF. The CDR3 DNA reads TGTGCCTGGAGAGTAGCGGGAGGGCCGTTCACCGGGGAGCTGTTTTTT.